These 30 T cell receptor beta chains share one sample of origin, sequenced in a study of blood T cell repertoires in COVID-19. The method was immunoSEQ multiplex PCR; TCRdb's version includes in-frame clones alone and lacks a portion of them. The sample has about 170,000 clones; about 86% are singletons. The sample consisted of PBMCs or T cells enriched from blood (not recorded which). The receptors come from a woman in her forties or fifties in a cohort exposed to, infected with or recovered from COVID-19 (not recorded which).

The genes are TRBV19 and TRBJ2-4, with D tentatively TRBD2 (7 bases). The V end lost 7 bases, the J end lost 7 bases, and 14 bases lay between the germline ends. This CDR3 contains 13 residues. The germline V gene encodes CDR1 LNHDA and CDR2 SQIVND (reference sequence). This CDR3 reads CASTAGGRNIQYF. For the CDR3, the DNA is TGTGCCAGTACCGCCGGGGGGCGGAACATTCAGTACTTC.

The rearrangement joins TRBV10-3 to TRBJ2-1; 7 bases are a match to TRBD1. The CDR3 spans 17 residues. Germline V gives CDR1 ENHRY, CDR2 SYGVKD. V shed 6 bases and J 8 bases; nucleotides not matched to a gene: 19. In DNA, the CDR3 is TGTGCCATCAGGAAGTCAGGGGGTGTGTCCGACCAGGATGAGCAGTTCTTC. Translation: CAIRKSGGVSDQDEQFF.

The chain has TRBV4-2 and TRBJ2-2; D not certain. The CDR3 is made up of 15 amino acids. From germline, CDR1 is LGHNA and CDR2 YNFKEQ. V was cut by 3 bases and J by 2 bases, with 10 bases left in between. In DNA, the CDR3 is TGTGCCAGCAGCCAGCCCGGGTCTAACACCGGGGAGCTGTTTTTT. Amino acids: CASSQPGSNTGELFF.

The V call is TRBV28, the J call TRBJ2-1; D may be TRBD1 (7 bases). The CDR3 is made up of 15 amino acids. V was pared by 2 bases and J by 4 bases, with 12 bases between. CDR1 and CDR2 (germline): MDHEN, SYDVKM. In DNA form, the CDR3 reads TGTGCCAGCAGTTTAAAGGCAGGGGGGTACAATGAGCAGTTCTTC. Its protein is CASSLKAGGYNEQFF.

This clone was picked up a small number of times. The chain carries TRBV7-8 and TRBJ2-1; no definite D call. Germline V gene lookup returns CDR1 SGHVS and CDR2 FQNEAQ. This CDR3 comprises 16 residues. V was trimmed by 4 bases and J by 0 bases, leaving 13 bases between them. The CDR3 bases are TGTGCCAGCAGCTCCGCCTCAGGAACCTCCTACAATGAGCAGTTCTTC. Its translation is CASSSASGTSYNEQFF.

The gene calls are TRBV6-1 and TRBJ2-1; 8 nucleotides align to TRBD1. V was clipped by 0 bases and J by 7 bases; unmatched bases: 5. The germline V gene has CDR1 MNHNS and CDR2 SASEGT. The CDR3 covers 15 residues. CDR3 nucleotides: TGTGCCAGCAGTGAAGCGCGACAGGGGAGGAATGAGCAGTTCTTC. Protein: CASSEARQGRNEQFF.

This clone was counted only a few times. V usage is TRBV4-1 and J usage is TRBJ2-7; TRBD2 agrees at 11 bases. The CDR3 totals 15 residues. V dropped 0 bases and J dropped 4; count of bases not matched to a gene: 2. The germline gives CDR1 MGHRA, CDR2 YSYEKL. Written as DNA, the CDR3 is TGCGCCAGCAGCCAAGATACTAGCGGGAGTTACGAGCAGTACTTC. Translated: CASSQDTSGSYEQYF.

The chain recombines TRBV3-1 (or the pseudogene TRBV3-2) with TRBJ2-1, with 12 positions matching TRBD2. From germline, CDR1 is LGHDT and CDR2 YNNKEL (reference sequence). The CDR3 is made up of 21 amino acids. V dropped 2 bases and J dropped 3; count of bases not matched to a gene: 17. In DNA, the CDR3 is TGTGCCAGCAGCCAAATGCGGACTAGCGGGATTCATGGAGGATACTACAATGAGCAGTTCTTC. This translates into CASSQMRTSGIHGGYYNEQFF.

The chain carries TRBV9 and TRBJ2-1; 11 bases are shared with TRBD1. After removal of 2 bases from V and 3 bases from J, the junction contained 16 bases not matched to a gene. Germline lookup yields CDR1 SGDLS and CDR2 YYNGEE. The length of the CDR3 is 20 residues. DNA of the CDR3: TGTGCCAGCAGCGTGGGGCCGGGACAGGGGGTCGGAAGGGGCTACAATGAGCAGTTCTTC. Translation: CASSVGPGQGVGRGYNEQFF. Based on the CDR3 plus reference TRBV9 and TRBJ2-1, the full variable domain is DSGVTQTPKHLITATGQRVTLRCSPRSGDLSVYWYQQSLDQGLQFLIQYYNGEERAKGNILERFSAQQFPDLHSELNLSSLELGDSALYFCASSVGPGQGVGRGYNEQFFGPGTRLTVL.

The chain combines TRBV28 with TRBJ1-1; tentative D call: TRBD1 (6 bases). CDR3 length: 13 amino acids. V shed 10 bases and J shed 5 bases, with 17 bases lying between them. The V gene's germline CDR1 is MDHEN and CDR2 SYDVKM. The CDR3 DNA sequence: TGTGCCACCAAACTCGGGGGGGCTACTGAAGCTTTCTTT. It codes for CATKLGGATEAFF.

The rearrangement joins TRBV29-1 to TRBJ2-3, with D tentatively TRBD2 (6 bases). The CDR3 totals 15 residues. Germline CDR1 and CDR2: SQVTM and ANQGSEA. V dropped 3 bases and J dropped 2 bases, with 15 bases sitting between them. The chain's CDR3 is CSVDGPGGITDTQYF. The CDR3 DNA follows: TGCAGCGTTGACGGCCCCGGAGGGATCACAGATACGCAGTATTTT.

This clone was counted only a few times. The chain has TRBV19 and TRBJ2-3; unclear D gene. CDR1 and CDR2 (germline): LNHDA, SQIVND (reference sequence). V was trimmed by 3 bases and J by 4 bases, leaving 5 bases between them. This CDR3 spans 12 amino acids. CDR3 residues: CASSIAADTQYF. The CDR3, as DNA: TGTGCCAGTAGTATCGCGGCAGATACGCAGTATTTT.

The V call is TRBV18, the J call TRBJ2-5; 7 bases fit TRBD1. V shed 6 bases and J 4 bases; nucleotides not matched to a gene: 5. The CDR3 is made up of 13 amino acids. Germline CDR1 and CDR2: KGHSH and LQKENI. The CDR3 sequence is CASSPGQAETQYF. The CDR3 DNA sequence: TGTGCCAGCTCTCCCGGACAGGCAGAGACCCAGTACTTC. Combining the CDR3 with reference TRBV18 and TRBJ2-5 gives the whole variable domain NAGVMQNPRHLVRRRGQEARLRCSPMKGHSHVYWYRQLPEEGLKFMVYLQKENIIDESGMPKERFSAEFPKEGPSILRIQQVVRGDSAAYFCASSPGQAETQYFGPGTRLLVL.

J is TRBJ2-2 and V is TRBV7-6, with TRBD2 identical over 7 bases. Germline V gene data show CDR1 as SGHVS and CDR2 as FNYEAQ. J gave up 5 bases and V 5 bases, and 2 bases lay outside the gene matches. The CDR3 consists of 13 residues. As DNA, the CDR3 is TGTGCCAGCAGCACCGGGAGGACCGGGGAGCTGTTTTTT. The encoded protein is CASSTGRTGELFF. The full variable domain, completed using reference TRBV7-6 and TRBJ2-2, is GAGVSQSPRYKVTKRGQDVALRCDPISGHVSLYWYRQALGQGPEFLTYFNYEAQQDKSGLPNDRFSAERPEGSISTLTIQRTEQRDSAMYRCASSTGRTGELFFGEGSRLTVL.

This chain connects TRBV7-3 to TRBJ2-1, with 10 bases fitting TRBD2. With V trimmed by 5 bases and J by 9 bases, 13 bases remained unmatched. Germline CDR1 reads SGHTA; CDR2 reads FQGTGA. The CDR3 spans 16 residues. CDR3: CASSLLRVAGGGEQFF. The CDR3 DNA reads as TGTGCCAGCAGCCTACTCAGGGTAGCGGGAGGAGGTGAGCAGTTCTTC.

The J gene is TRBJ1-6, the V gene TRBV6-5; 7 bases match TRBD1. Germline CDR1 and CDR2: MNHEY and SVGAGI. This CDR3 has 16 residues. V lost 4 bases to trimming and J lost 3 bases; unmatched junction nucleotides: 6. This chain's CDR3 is CASSSNRGHYNSPLHF. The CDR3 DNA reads TGTGCCAGCAGTTCTAACAGGGGTCACTATAATTCACCCCTCCACTTT.

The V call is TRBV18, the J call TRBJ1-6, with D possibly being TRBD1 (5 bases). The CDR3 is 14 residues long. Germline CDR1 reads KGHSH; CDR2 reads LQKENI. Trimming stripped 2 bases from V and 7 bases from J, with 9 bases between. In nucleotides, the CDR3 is TGTGCCAGCTCACCAACAGGAGGGAATTCACCCCTCCACTTT. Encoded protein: CASSPTGGNSPLHF.

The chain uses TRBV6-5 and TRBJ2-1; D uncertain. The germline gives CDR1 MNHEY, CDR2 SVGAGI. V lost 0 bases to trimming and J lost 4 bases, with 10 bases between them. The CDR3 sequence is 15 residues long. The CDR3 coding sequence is TGTGCCAGCAGTTACTCGTTAACTTCATACAATGAGCAGTTCTTC. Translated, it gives CASSYSLTSYNEQFF.

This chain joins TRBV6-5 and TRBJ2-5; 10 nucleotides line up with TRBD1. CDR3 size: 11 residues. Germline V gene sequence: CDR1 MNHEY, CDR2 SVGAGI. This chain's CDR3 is CAGQGYETQYF. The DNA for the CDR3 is TGTGCGGGACAGGGGTACGAGACCCAGTACTTC.

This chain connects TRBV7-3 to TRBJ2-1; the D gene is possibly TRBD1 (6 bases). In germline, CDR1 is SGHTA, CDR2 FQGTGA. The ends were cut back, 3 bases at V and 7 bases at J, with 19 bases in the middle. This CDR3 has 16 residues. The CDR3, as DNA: TGTGCCAGCAGCTTGCACAGGGAAGGTCGCCCTAATGAGCAGTTCTTC. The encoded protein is CASSLHREGRPNEQFF.

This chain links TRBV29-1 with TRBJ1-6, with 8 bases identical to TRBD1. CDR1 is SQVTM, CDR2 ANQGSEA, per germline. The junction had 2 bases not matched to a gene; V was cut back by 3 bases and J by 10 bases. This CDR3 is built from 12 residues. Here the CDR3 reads CSVEDRDSPLHF. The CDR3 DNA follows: TGCAGCGTTGAGGACAGGGACTCACCCCTCCACTTT.

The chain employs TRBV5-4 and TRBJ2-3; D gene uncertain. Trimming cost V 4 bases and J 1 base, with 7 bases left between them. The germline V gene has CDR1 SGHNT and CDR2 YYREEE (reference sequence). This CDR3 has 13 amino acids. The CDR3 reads CASSGGRTDTQYF. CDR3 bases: TGTGCCAGCAGCGGTGGGCGCACAGATACGCAGTATTTT.

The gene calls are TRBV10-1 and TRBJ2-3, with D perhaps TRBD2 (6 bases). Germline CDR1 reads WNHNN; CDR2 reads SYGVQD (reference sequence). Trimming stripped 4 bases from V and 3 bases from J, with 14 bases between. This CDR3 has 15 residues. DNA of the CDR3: TGCGCCAGCAGTGGGACTACCTCAGGGACAGATACGCAGTATTTT. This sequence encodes CASSGTTSGTDTQYF.

The DNA of the CDR3 is TGTGCCTGGACAGGGGCGGCTGGGGGGGGAGCCAAAAACATTCAGTACTTC. This gives the protein CAWTGAAGGGAKNIQYF. The V call is TRBV30, the J call TRBJ2-4; tentatively, D is TRBD2 (7 bases). Trimming pared 4 bases from V and 0 bases from J, leaving 19 bases between. The CDR3 spans 17 residues. Germline V gene data show CDR1 as GTSNPN and CDR2 as SVGIG (reference sequence). The whole variable domain, remainder taken from reference TRBV30 and TRBJ2-4, is SQTIHQWPATLVQPVGSPLSLECTVEGTSNPNLYWYRQAAGRGLQLLFYSVGIGQISSEVPQNLSASRPQDRQFILSSKKLLLSDSGFYLCAWTGAAGGGAKNIQYFGAGTRLSVL.

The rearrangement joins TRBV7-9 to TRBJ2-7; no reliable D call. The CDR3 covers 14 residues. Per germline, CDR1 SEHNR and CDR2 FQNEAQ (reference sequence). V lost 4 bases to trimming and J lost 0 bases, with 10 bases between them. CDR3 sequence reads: CASSSLTASYEQYF. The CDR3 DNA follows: TGTGCCAGCAGCTCTTTGACTGCCTCCTACGAGCAGTACTTC.

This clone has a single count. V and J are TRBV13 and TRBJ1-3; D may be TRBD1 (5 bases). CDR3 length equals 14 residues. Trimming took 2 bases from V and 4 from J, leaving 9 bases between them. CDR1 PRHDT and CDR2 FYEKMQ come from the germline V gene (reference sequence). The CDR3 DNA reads TGTGCCAGCAGCTTACAGGGTTTCGGAAACACCATATATTTT. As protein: CASSLQGFGNTIYF.

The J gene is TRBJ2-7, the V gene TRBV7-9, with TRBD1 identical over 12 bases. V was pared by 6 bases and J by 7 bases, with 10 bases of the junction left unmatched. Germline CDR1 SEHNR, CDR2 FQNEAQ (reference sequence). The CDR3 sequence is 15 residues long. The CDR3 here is CASRPGGQGAGEQYF. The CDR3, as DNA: TGTGCCAGCAGGCCAGGGGGACAGGGGGCGGGTGAGCAGTACTTC.

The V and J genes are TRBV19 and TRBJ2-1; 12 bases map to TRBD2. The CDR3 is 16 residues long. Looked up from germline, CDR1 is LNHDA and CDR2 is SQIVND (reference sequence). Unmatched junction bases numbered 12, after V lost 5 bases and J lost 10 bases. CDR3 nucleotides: TGTGCCAGTAGTTCACTTCTAGCGGGAGGGTTCAGCGAGCAGTTCTTC. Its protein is CASSSLLAGGFSEQFF. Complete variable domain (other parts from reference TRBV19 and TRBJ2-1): DGGITQSPKYLFRKEGQNVTLSCEQNLNHDAMYWYRQDPGQGLRLIYYSQIVNDFQKGDIAEGYSVSREKKESFPLTVTSAQKNPTAFYLCASSSLLAGGFSEQFFGPGTRLTVL.

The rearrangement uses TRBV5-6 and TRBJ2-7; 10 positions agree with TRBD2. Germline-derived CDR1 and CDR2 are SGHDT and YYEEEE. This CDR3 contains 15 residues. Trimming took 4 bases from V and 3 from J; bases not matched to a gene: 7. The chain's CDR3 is CASSQLAGVNYEQYF. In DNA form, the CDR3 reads TGTGCCAGCAGCCAGCTAGCGGGGGTAAACTACGAGCAGTACTTC.

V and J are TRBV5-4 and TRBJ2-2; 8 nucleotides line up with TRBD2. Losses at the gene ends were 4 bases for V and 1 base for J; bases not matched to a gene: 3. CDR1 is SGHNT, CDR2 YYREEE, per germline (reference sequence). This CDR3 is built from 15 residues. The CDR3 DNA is TGTGCCAGCAGCCTAAGCGGGAGGAACACCGGGGAGCTGTTTTTT. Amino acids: CASSLSGRNTGELFF.